The clone carrying this TCR beta chain was counted between two and nine times. The antigen is undetermined. These data are taken from a study of T cell responses to AZD1222 COVID-19 vaccine. Profiled with immunoSEQ multiplex PCR; TCRdb holds only in-frame clones, not every one. The sample carries about 150,000 clones, about 90% recorded once. The length of the CDR3 is 17 residues. Per the germline V gene, CDR1 is MGHDK and CDR2 is SYGVNS. Trimming took off 3 bases at V and 0 bases at J, with 17 bases between the two ends. Whole-study findings and limits: Nearly half of the spike-specific TCRs reportedly recognize variant regions that carry no mutations. Donors were chiefly white British, with a greater number of females, and clonal diversity was perhaps underestimated. Repertoires were obtained solely post-peak T cell response. The span of vaccine-associated CD4 TCRs extended across spike, with dominance at 160-218 and 743-854.

The sample consisted of peripheral blood, taken on day 0 of AZD1222 vaccination. The clonotype was recovered from an adult in good health. This chain uses TRBV25-1 with TRBJ2-5; D perhaps matches TRBD2 (6 bases). In nucleotides, the CDR3 is TGTGCCAGCAGTGATCGAAATAGCGGAGCGTACCAAGAGACCCAGTACTTC. Translation gives CASSDRNSGAYQETQYF.